The clone carrying this T cell receptor (beta chain) was seen only a few times. The antigen remains undetermined. This record comes from a study of cytomegalovirus exposure and HLA in healthy donors. Notes on the study in general: Based on reports, TCR beta sequences accurately predicted HLA-A and HLA-B alleles for most subjects.

The PCR was carried out with 60 Vbeta primers and 13 Jbeta primers. Data came from immunoSEQ multiplex PCR; TCRdb stores just in-frame clones and leaves some out. This sample yields about 160,000 clones, of which over 70% are seen a single time; 2.5% to 3.5% belongs to the top ten. Sequencing was done on a sample of PBMCs. The clonotype comes from a woman aged 45-65 years in good health and CMV-seropositive.

CDR3: CASSLEPAEKIYF. CDR3 in DNA: TGTGCCAGCAGCTTAGAGCCCGCCGAAAAGATATATTTT. This chain uses TRBV7-9 with TRBJ1-3; D uncertain. V was trimmed by 1 base and J by 13 bases, leaving 14 bases between them. There are 13 residues in the CDR3. CDR1 is SEHNR, CDR2 FQNEAQ, per germline (reference sequence).